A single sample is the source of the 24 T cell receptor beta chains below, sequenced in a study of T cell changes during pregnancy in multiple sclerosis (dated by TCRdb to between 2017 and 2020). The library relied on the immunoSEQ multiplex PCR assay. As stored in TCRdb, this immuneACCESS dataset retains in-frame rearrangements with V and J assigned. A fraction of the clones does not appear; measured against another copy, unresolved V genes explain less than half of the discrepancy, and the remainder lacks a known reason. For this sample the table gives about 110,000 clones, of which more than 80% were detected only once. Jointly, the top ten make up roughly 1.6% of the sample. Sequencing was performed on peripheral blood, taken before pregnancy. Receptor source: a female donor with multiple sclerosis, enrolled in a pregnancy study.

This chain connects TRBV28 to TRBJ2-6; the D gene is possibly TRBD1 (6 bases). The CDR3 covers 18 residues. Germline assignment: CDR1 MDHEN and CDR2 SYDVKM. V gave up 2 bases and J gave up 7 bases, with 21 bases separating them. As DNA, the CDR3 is TGTGCCAGCAGTTTAGGGGTCAGGGGATCTTCGGTTGCCAACGTCCTGACTTTC. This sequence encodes CASSLGVRGSSVANVLTF.

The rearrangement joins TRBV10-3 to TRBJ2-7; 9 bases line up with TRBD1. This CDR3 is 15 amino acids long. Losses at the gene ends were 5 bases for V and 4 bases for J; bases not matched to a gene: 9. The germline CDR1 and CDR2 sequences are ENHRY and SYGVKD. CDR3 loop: CAISPPGQGIYEQYF. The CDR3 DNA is TGTGCCATCAGTCCGCCGGGACAGGGTATATACGAGCAGTACTTC.

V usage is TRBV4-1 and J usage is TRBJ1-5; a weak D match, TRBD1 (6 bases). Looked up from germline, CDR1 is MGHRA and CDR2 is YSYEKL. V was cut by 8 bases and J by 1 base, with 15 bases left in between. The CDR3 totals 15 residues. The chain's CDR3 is CASGSGAVSNQPQHF. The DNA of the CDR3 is TGCGCCAGCGGATCAGGGGCGGTGAGCAATCAGCCCCAGCATTTT.

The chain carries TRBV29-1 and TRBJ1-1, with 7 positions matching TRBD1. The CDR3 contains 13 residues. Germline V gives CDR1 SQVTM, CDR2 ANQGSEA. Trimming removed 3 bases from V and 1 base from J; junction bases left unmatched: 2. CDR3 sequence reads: CSVERQGNTEAFF. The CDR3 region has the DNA TGCAGCGTTGAGAGACAGGGGAACACTGAAGCTTTCTTT.

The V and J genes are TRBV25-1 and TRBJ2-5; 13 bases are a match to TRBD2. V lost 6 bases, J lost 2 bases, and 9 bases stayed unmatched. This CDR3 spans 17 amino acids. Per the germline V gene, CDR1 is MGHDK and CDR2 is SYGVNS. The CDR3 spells CASSSATGLAGQETQYF. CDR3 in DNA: TGTGCCAGCAGCTCAGCTACGGGACTAGCGGGGCAAGAGACCCAGTACTTC.

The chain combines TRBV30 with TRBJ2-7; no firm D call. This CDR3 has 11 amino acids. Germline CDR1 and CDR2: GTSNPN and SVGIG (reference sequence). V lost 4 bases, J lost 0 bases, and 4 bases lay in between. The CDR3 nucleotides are TGTGCCTGGAAAGCCTCCTACGAGCAGTACTTC. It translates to CAWKASYEQYF.

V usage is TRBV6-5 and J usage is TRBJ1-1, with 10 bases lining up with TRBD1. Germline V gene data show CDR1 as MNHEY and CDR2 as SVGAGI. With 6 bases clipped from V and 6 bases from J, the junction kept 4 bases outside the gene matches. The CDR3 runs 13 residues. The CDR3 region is CASRWTGGSEAFF. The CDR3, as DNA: TGTGCCAGCAGGTGGACAGGGGGTTCTGAAGCTTTCTTT.

CDR3 protein: CASRPTSGTYNEQFF. CDR3 sequence (DNA): TGTGCCAGCAGACCGACTAGCGGCACCTACAATGAGCAGTTCTTC. The chain couples TRBV2 to TRBJ2-1; 9 bases agree with TRBD2. The junction had 5 bases not matched to a gene; V was cut back by 6 bases and J by 2 bases. The CDR3 sequence is 15 residues long. Germline CDR1 and CDR2: SNHLY and FYNNEI.

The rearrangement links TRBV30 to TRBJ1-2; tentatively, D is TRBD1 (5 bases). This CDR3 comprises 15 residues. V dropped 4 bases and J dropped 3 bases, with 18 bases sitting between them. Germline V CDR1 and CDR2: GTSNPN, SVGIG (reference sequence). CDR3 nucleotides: TGTGCCTGGAAGGGCCGTGGGGGGTTTCACTATGGCTACACCTTC. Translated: CAWKGRGGFHYGYTF.

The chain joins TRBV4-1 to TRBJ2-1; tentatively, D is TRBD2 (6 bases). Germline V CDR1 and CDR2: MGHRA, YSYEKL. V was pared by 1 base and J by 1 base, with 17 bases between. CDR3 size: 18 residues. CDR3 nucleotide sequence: TGCGCCAGCAGCCAAGTACTGTGGCCAGCGGGTTCCTACAATGAGCAGTTCTTC. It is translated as CASSQVLWPAGSYNEQFF.

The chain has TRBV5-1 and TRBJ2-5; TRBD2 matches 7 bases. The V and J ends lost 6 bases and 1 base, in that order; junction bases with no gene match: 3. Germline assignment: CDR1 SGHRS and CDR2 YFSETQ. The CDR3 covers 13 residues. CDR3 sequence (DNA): TGCGCCAGCACCGGACTAGGCCAAGAGACCCAGTACTTC. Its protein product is CASTGLGQETQYF.

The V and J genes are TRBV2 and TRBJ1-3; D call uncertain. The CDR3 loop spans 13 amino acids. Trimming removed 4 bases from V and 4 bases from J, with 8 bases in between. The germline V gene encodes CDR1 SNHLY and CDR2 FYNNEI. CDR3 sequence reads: CASSAASGNTIYF. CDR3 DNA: TGTGCCAGCAGTGCAGCATCAGGAAACACCATATATTTT.

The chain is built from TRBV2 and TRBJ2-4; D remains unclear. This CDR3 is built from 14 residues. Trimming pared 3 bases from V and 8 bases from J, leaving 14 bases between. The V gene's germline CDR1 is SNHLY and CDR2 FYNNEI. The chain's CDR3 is CASSDNQVVHIQYF. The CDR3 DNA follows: TGTGCCAGCAGTGACAACCAGGTAGTGCACATTCAGTACTTC.

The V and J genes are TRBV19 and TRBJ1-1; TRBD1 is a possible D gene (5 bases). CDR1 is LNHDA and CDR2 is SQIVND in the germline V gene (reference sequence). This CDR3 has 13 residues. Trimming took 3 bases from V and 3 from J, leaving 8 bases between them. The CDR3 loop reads CASSIAGYTEAFF. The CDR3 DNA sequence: TGTGCCAGTAGTATTGCAGGGTACACTGAAGCTTTCTTT.

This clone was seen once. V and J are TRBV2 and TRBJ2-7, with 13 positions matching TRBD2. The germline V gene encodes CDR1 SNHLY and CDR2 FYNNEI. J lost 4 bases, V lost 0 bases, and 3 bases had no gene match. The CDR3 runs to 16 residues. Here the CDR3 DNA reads TGTGCCAGCAGTGAAGCTTGGACTAGCGGGAGTTACGAGCAGTACTTC. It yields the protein CASSEAWTSGSYEQYF.

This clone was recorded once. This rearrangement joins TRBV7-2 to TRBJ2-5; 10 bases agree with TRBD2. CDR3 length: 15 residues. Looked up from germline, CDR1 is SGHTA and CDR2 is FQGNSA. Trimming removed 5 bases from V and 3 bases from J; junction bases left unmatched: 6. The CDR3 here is CASSSGGASEETQYF. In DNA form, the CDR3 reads TGTGCCAGCAGCAGCGGGGGGGCTTCTGAAGAGACCCAGTACTTC.

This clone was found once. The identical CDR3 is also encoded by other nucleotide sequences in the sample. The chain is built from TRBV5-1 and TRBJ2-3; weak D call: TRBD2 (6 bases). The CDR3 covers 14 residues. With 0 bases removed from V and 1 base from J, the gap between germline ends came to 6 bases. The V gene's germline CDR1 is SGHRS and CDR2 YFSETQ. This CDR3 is CASSLGGGTDTQYF. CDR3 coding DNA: TGCGCCAGCAGCTTGGGGGGGGGCACAGATACGCAGTATTTT. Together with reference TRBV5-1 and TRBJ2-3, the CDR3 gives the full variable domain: KAGVTQTPRYLIKTRGQQVTLSCSPISGHRSVSWYQQTPGQGLQFLFEYFSETQRNKGNFPGRFSGRQFSNSRSEMNVSTLELGDSALYLCASSLGGGTDTQYFGPGTRLTVL.

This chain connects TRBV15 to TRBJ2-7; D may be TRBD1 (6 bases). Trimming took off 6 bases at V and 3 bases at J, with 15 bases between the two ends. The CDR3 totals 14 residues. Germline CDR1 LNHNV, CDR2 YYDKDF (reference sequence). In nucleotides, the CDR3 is TGTGCCACCAGAAACGGAGCAGGGGACTACGAGCAGTACTTC. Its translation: CATRNGAGDYEQYF.

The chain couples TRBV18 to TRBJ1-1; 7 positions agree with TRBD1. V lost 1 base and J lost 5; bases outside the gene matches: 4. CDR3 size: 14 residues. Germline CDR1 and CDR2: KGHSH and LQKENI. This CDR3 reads CASSPRQGETEAFF. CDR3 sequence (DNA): TGTGCCAGCTCACCACGACAGGGCGAGACTGAAGCTTTCTTT.

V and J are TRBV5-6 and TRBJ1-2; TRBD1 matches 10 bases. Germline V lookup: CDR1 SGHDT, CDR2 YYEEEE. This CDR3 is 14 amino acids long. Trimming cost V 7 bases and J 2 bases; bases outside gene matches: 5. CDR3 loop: CASYGTGENYGYTF. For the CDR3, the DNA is TGTGCCAGCTATGGGACAGGGGAGAACTATGGCTACACCTTC.

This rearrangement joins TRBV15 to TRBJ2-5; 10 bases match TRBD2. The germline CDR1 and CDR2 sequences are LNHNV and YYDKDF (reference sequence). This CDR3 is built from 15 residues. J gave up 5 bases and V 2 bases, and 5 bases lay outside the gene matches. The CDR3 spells CATSRSSGRGETQYF. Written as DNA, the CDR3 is TGTGCCACCAGCAGATCTAGCGGGAGAGGTGAGACCCAGTACTTC.

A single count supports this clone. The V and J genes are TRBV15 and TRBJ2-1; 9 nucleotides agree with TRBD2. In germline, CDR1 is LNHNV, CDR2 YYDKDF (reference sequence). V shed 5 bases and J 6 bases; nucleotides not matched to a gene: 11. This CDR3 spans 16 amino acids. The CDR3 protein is CATSGYSGRGINEQFF. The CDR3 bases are TGTGCCACCAGCGGCTATAGCGGGAGAGGGATCAATGAGCAGTTCTTC.

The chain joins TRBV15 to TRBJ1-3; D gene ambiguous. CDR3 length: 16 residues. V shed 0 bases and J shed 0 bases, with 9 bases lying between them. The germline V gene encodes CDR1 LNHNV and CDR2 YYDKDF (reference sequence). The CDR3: CATSRDVRVSGNTIYF. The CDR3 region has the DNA TGTGCCACCAGCAGAGATGTGAGAGTCTCTGGAAACACCATATATTTT.

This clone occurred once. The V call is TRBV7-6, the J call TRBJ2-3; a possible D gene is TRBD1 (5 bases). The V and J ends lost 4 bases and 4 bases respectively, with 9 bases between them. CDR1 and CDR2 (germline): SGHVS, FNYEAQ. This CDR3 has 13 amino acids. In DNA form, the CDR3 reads TGTGCCAGCAGCTCACAGGAATCAGATACGCAGTATTTT. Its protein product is CASSSQESDTQYF.